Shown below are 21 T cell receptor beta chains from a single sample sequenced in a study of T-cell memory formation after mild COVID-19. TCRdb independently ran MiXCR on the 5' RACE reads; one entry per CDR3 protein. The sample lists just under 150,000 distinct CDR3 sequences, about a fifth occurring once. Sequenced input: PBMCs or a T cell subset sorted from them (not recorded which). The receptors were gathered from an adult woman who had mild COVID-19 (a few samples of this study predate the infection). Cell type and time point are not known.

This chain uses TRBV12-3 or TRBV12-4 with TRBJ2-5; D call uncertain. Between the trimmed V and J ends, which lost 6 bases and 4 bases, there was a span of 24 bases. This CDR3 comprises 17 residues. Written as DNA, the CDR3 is TGTGCCAGCAGACCCCATGGGCCTACGAATTCGGGAGAGACCCAGTACTTC. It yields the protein CASRPHGPTNSGETQYF.

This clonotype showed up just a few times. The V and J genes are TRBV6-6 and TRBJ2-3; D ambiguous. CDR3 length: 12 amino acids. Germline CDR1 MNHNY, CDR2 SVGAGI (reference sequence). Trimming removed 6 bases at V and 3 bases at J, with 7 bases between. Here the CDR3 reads CASSKGTDTQYF. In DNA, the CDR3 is TGTGCCAGCAGCAAAGGGACAGATACGCAGTATTTT.

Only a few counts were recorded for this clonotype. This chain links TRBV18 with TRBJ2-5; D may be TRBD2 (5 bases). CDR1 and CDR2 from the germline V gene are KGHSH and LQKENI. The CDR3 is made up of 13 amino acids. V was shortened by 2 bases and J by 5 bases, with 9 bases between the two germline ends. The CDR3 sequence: CASSPSSPETQYF. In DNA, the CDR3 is TGTGCCAGCTCACCATCTAGCCCGGAGACCCAGTACTTC.

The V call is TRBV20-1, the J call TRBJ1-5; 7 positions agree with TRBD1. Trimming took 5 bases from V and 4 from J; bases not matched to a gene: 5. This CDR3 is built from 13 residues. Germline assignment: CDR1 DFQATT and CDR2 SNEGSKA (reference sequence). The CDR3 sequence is CSAPKQGNQPQHF. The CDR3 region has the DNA TGCAGTGCTCCAAAACAGGGGAATCAGCCCCAGCATTTT.

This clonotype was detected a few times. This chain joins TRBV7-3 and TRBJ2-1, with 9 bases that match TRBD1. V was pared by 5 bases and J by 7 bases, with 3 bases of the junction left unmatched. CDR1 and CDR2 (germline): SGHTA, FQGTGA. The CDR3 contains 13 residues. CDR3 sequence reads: CASSRDRVNEQFF. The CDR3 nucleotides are TGTGCCAGCAGCCGGGACAGGGTGAATGAGCAGTTCTTC.

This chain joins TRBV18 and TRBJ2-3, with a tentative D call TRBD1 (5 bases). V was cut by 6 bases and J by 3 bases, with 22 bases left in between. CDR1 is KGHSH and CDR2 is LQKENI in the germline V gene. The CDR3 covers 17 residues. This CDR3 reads CASSTPRPGKGTDTQYF. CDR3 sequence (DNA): TGTGCCAGCTCTACACCCAGGCCAGGGAAGGGGACAGATACGCAGTATTTT.

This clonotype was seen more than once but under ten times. The CDR3 sequence: CASSPTGLARVYEQYF. The CDR3, as DNA: TGCGCCAGCAGCCCGACAGGACTAGCGAGGGTCTACGAGCAGTACTTC. The gene calls are TRBV4-1 and TRBJ2-7, with 9 bases aligning to TRBD2. Germline V lookup: CDR1 MGHRA, CDR2 YSYEKL. This CDR3 comprises 16 residues. V shed 4 bases, J shed 3 bases, and the junction held 10 bases outside the gene matches.

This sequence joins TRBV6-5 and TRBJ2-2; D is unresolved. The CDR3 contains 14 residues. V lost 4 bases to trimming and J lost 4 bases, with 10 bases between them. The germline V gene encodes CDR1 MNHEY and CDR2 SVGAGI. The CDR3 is CASSSPAFTGELFF. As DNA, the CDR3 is TGTGCCAGCAGTTCCCCAGCCTTCACCGGGGAGCTGTTTTTT.

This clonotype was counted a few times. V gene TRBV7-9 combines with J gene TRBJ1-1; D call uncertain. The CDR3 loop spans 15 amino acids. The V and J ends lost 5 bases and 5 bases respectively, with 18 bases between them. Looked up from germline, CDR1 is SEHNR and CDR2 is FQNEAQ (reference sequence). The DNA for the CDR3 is TGTGCCAGCAGCCTAGGGCGTTTTGGTATTACTGAAGCTTTCTTT. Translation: CASSLGRFGITEAFF.

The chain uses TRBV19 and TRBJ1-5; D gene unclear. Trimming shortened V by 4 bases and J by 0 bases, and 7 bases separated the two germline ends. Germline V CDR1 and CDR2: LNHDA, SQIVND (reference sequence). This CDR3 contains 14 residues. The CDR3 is CASSRRSSNQPQHF. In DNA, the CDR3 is TGTGCCAGTAGTAGAAGAAGTAGCAATCAGCCCCAGCATTTT.

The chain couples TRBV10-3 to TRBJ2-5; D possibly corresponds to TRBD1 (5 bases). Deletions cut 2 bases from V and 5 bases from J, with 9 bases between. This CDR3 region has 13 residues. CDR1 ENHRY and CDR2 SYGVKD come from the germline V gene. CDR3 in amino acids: CAISEPGWETQYF. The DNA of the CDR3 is TGTGCCATCAGTGAGCCAGGGTGGGAGACCCAGTACTTC.

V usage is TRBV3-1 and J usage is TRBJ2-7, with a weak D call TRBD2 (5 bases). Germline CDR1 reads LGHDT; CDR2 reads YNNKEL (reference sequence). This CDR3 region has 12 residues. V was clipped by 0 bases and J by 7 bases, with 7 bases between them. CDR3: CASSQERTEQYF. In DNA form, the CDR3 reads TGTGCCAGCAGCCAAGAAAGGACTGAGCAGTACTTC.

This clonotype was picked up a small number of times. CDR3 sequence (DNA): TGCAGTGCCCGTGGGACTAGCGGGGGCACAGATACGCAGTATTTT. It encodes CSARGTSGGTDTQYF. J is TRBJ2-3 and V is TRBV20-1, with TRBD2 matching over 13 bases. Germline lookup yields CDR1 DFQATT and CDR2 SNEGSKA (reference sequence). The CDR3 covers 15 residues. Unmatched junction bases numbered 4, after V lost 6 bases and J lost 1 base.

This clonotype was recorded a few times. The CDR3 here is CASSPGTSGSHEQYF. CDR3 sequence (DNA): TGTGCCAGCAGCCCAGGGACTAGCGGGAGCCACGAGCAGTACTTC. The chain recombines TRBV4-2 with TRBJ2-7; 14 bases align to TRBD2. Looked up from germline, CDR1 is LGHNA and CDR2 is YNFKEQ. J gave up 5 bases and V 4 bases, and 4 bases lay outside the gene matches. The CDR3 runs to 15 residues.

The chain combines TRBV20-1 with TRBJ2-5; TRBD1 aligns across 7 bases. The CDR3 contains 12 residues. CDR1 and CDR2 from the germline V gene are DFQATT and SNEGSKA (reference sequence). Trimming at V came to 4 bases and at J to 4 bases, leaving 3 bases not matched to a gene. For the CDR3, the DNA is TGCAGTGCTACCCGACAGGGAGAGACCCAGTACTTC. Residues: CSATRQGETQYF.

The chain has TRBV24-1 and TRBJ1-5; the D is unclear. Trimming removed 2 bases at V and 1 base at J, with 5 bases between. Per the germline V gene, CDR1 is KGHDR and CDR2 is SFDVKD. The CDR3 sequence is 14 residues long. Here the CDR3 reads CATSDSPSNQPQHF. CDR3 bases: TGTGCCACCAGTGATTCCCCCAGCAATCAGCCCCAGCATTTT.

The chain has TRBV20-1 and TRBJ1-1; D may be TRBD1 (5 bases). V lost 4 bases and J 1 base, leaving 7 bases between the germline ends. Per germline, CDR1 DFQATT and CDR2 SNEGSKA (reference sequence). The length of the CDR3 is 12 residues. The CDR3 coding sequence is TGCAGTGCTATCCAGGGGAACACTGAAGCTTTCTTT. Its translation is CSAIQGNTEAFF.

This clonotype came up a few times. DNA of the CDR3: TGTGCCAGCAGCTTAGCCGCGGGGGGGCCGAAATTTTTGGAGACCCAGTACTTC. Translated: CASSLAAGGPKFLETQYF. The genes are TRBV7-2 and TRBJ2-5; 9 nucleotides align to TRBD2. Germline assignment: CDR1 SGHTA and CDR2 FQGNSA. The V gene end was trimmed by 0 bases and the J gene end by 5 bases; junction bases not matched to a gene: 13. This CDR3 is built from 18 residues.

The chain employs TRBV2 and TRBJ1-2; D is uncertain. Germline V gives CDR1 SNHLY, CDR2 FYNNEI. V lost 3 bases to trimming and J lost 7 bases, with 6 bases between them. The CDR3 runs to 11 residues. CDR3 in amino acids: CASSDRSGYTF. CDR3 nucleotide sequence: TGTGCCAGCAGTGATAGGAGTGGCTACACCTTC. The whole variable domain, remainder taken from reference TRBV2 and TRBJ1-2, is EPEVTQTPSHQVTQMGQEVILRCVPISNHLYFYWYRQILGQKVEFLVSFYNNEISEKSEIFDDQFSVERPDGSNFTLKIRSTKLEDSAMYFCASSDRSGYTFGSGTRLTVV.

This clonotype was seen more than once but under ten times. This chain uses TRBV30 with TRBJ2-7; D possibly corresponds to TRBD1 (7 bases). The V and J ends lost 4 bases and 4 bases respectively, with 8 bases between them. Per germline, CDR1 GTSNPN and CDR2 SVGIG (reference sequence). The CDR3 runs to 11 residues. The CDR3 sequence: CAWTGGYEQYF. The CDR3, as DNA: TGTGCCTGGACAGGGGGGTACGAGCAGTACTTC.

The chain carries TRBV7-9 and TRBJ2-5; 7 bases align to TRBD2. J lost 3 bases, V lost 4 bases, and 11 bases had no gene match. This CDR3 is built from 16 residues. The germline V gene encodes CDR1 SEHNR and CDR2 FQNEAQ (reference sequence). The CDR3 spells CASSSLWGGRKETQYF. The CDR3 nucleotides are TGTGCCAGCAGCTCTCTGTGGGGCGGGAGAAAAGAGACCCAGTACTTC.